One and the same sample provided the 25 T cell receptor beta chains below, sequenced in a study of T-cell reconstitution after alpha-beta-depleted transplantation in children. TCRbeta library construction was performed incorporating unique molecular identifiers. TCRdb re-called the PCR reads with MiXCR, one entry per CDR3 protein. In the table there are approximately 490,000 distinct CDR3 sequences, about 11% of which are singletons. This sample comprised PBMCs, obtained before TCRalphabeta/CD19-depleted stem cell transplant. These TCRs come from a child under 10 years old with inherited bone marrow failure, due to receive a stem cell transplant.

This chain links TRBV4-2 with TRBJ2-7; TRBD2 aligns across 9 bases. Per germline, CDR1 LGHNA and CDR2 YNFKEQ. The CDR3 consists of 16 residues. The ends lost 0 bases at V and 6 bases at J; junction bases unmatched: 9. The CDR3 DNA is TGTGCCAGCAGCCAAGATCCGGGCGGGAGGGGGAGCGAGCAGTACTTC. This gives the protein CASSQDPGGRGSEQYF.

In this sample, this clonotype turned up a few times. The V call is TRBV28, the J call TRBJ2-7; 7 nucleotides line up with TRBD1. Germline-derived CDR1 and CDR2 are MDHEN and SYDVKM. V gave up 6 bases and J gave up 3 bases; unmatched junction bases: 11. This CDR3 is built from 15 residues. CDR3 in DNA: TGTGCCAGCAGCCACAAGTTGGGGGACAGCTACGAGCAGTACTTC. Amino acids: CASSHKLGDSYEQYF.

The table lists this clonotype with many counts. This chain joins TRBV20-1 and TRBJ1-2, with TRBD1 identical over 7 bases. V lost 5 bases, J lost 7 bases, and 4 bases stayed unmatched. The CDR3 consists of 11 residues. In germline, CDR1 is DFQATT, CDR2 SNEGSKA (reference sequence). CDR3 nucleotide sequence: TGCAGTGCTGACAGGGTCGGTGGCTACACCTTC. As protein: CSADRVGGYTF.

Regarding this clonotype: A read error is possible here, since a much larger clone lies one base away. The chain carries TRBV2 and TRBJ1-2; TRBD1 agrees at 11 bases. CDR1 SNHLY and CDR2 FYNNEI come from the germline V gene. The CDR3 loop spans 14 amino acids. The CDR3 DNA follows: TGTGTCAGCAGAGTGGACAGGGGGCAGGATGGCTACACCTTC. It is translated as CVSRVDRGQDGYTF.

Notes on this clonotype: This could be a read error, since a much larger clone is one nucleotide away. Likely a read error: the CDR3 ends without its conserved phenylalanine or tryptophan. J is TRBJ2-7 and V is TRBV5-1; 8 bases fit TRBD1. Trimming removed 7 bases from V and 2 bases from J; junction bases left unmatched: 5. CDR1 SGHRS and CDR2 YFSETQ come from the germline V gene. The CDR3 has 13 amino acids. The CDR3 DNA is TGCGCCAGCCTGGACAGGGTGGCCTACGAGCAGTACTCC. Its translation: CASLDRVAYEQYS.

In nucleotides, the CDR3 is TGTGCCAGCAGCTTGGCCGGGGAGGACACCGGGGAGCTGTTTTTT. Its translation is CASSLAGEDTGELFF. The V and J genes are TRBV5-4 and TRBJ2-2; maybe TRBD2 (6 bases). Trimming shortened V by 0 bases and J by 3 bases, and 9 bases separated the two germline ends. The CDR3 runs 15 residues. The germline V gene encodes CDR1 SGHNT and CDR2 YYREEE (reference sequence).

The J gene is TRBJ2-7, the V gene TRBV27, with 8 bases matching TRBD1. CDR1 and CDR2 (germline): MNHEY, SMNVEV (reference sequence). The CDR3 extends over 16 amino acids. After removal of 6 bases from V and 0 bases from J, the junction contained 10 bases not matched to a gene. The CDR3 nucleotides are TGTGCCAGCAGCCCCACGCCGGGACAGGCCTCCTACGAGCAGTACTTC. Protein product: CASSPTPGQASYEQYF.

This clonotype was counted ten times or more. The chain couples TRBV20-1 to TRBJ1-2; D might be TRBD1 (6 bases). This CDR3 has 13 residues. Trimming cost V 4 bases and J 1 base, with 10 bases left between them. Per germline, CDR1 DFQATT and CDR2 SNEGSKA (reference sequence). This CDR3 is CSATGTLNYGYTF. The CDR3 bases are TGCAGTGCTACCGGGACACTTAACTATGGCTACACCTTC.

The CDR3 DNA reads as TGTGCCAGCAGCCTCCGACGGCGGGGGGCTCAAAATTCACCCCTCCACTTT. Translated: CASSLRRRGAQNSPLHF. This chain links TRBV11-2 with TRBJ1-6, with D possibly being TRBD1 (6 bases). The CDR3 extends over 17 amino acids. V gave up 5 bases and J gave up 7 bases, with 21 bases separating them. Germline V lookup: CDR1 SGHAT, CDR2 FQNNGV.

Comment on this clonotype: Possible read error: a much larger clone is one base away. The chain combines TRBV20-1 with TRBJ2-1; 13 nucleotides line up with TRBD2. CDR3 length equals 17 residues. The germline CDR1 and CDR2 sequences are DFQATT and SNEGSKA (reference sequence). The CDR3: CSGGLAGVARPDNEQFF. The CDR3 DNA follows: TGCAGCGGTGGACTAGCGGGAGTAGCGCGTCCAGACAATGAGCAGTTCTTC.

The chain uses TRBV27 and TRBJ1-5; D is unclear. This CDR3 comprises 14 residues. Deletions cut 6 bases from V and 0 bases from J, with 9 bases between. CDR1 MNHEY and CDR2 SMNVEV come from the germline V gene (reference sequence). The CDR3 sequence: CASRLTHSNQPQHF. The CDR3 nucleotides are TGTGCCAGCAGACTAACACATAGCAATCAGCCCCAGCATTTT.

This sequence joins TRBV11-2 and TRBJ1-6; possibly TRBD1 for D (6 bases). V gave up 1 base and J gave up 5 bases, with 12 bases separating them. The length of the CDR3 is 16 residues. Germline assignment: CDR1 SGHAT and CDR2 FQNNGV. The chain's CDR3 is CASSLGGGADNSPLHF. The CDR3 DNA reads TGTGCCAGCAGCTTAGGTGGGGGCGCCGATAATTCACCCCTCCACTTT.

This clonotype has ten or more counts. The chain carries TRBV4-3 and TRBJ2-7; 8 bases line up with TRBD2. The CDR3 is 16 residues long. Germline V gene lookup returns CDR1 LGHNA and CDR2 YSLEER. V lost 1 base, J lost 0 bases, and 5 bases stayed unmatched. CDR3 residues: CASSQGSAGGSYEQYF. Here the CDR3 DNA reads TGCGCCAGCAGCCAAGGGTCTGCGGGAGGCTCCTACGAGCAGTACTTC.

The V and J genes are TRBV28 and TRBJ2-5; D is unclear. CDR1 and CDR2 from the germline V gene are MDHEN and SYDVKM. V was pared by 7 bases and J by 2 bases, with 17 bases between. The CDR3 is 15 amino acids. The CDR3 protein is CASNTYDNRQETQYF. The CDR3 bases are TGTGCCAGCAATACATACGATAATAGACAAGAGACCCAGTACTTC.

This clonotype has a count of ten or more. The gene calls are TRBV10-3 and TRBJ2-7; tentative D call: TRBD2 (5 bases). There are 14 residues in the CDR3. V lost 6 bases to trimming and J lost 0 bases, with 12 bases between them. The V gene's germline CDR1 is ENHRY and CDR2 SYGVKD. CDR3 amino acids: CAISRGESSYEQYF. In DNA, the CDR3 is TGTGCCATCAGCCGGGGAGAAAGCTCCTACGAGCAGTACTTC.

This clonotype was found a few times. The chain combines TRBV20-1 with TRBJ2-3, with 11 bases aligning to TRBD2. Germline V CDR1 and CDR2: DFQATT, SNEGSKA (reference sequence). With V trimmed by 3 bases and J by 1 base, 15 bases remained unmatched. CDR3 length equals 19 residues. The CDR3 DNA reads TGCAGTGCTAGGCCGTACGTGACTAGCGGGACCGGAGGCACAGATACGCAGTATTTT. It yields the protein CSARPYVTSGTGGTDTQYF.

This clonotype was observed a handful of times. The DNA of the CDR3 is TGTGCCAGTAGTATGGGGGTACGTCAGCCCCAGCATTTT. Amino acids: CASSMGVRQPQHF. The chain uses TRBV19 and TRBJ1-5; possibly TRBD1 for D (5 bases). Germline V gene sequence: CDR1 LNHDA, CDR2 SQIVND (reference sequence). V lost 3 bases and J 6 bases, leaving 9 bases between the germline ends. This CDR3 is built from 13 residues.

This clonotype was counted ten times or more. This chain uses TRBV29-1 with TRBJ2-1, with TRBD2 identical over 9 bases. This CDR3 comprises 14 residues. The germline gives CDR1 SQVTM, CDR2 ANQGSEA. Unmatched junction bases numbered 7, after V lost 5 bases and J lost 5 bases. The CDR3 nucleotides are TGCAGCGTTAACCCGGGACTAGCTCACAATGAGCAGTTCTTC. This translates into CSVNPGLAHNEQFF.

Many counts were recorded for this clonotype. The CDR3 DNA is TGTGCCAGCAGCCAAGATGTTCTCGGACAGGGGTCCTACGAGCAGTACTTC. Translation gives CASSQDVLGQGSYEQYF. This sequence joins TRBV14 and TRBJ2-7; 9 bases are shared with TRBD1. The CDR3 is made up of 17 amino acids. Germline CDR1 and CDR2: SGHDN and FVKESK. J was trimmed by 1 base and V by 0 bases; bases with no gene match: 7.

This clonotype was seen at least ten times. V is TRBV7-9 and J is TRBJ2-1, with D possibly TRBD2 on 5 matching bases. Between the trimmed V and J ends, which lost 6 bases and 8 bases, there was a span of 14 bases. The CDR3 is 13 residues long. Per the germline V gene, CDR1 is SEHNR and CDR2 is FQNEAQ (reference sequence). Here the CDR3 DNA reads TGTGCCAGCAGGGTGTTAACTAGTCATGAGCAGTTCTTC. Residues: CASRVLTSHEQFF.

This sequence joins TRBV12-3 or TRBV12-4 and TRBJ2-7; 7 bases agree with TRBD2. The CDR3 is 15 amino acids. Unmatched junction bases numbered 10, after V lost 5 bases and J lost 3 bases. The CDR3 region is CASSPYPTSSYEQYF. In nucleotides, the CDR3 is TGTGCCAGCAGTCCCTACCCGACTAGCAGCTACGAGCAGTACTTC.

This clonotype occurred a few times. The chain links TRBV15 to TRBJ1-2; TRBD1 matches 7 bases. V lost 0 bases to trimming and J lost 3 bases; unmatched junction nucleotides: 4. From germline, CDR1 is LNHNV and CDR2 YYDKDF (reference sequence). The CDR3 length is 15 residues. CDR3 bases: TGTGCCACCAGCAGAGATGGCAGGGGGTACTATGGCTACACCTTC. Its translation is CATSRDGRGYYGYTF. Full variable domain (remainder filled in from reference TRBV15 and TRBJ1-2): DAMVIQNPRYQVTQFGKPVTLSCSQTLNHNVMYWYQQKSSQAPKLLFHYYDKDFNNEADTPDNFQSRRPNTSFCFLDIRSPGLGDTAMYLCATSRDGRGYYGYTFGSGTRLTVV.

In this sample, this clonotype turned up many times. The chain carries TRBV5-6 and TRBJ2-7, with TRBD2 matching over 12 bases. V lost 0 bases to trimming and J lost 2 bases; unmatched junction nucleotides: 9. This CDR3 has 18 amino acids. CDR1 is SGHDT and CDR2 is YYEEEE in the germline V gene. CDR3 nucleotide sequence: TGTGCCAGCAGCTTGGTGGTGACTAGCGGGAGTAGGACCTACGAGCAGTACTTC. It is translated as CASSLVVTSGSRTYEQYF.

This clonotype came up many times. The chain links TRBV12-3 or TRBV12-4 to TRBJ1-1, with 9 bases lining up with TRBD1. There are 14 residues in the CDR3. Losses at the gene ends were 5 bases for V and 1 base for J; bases not matched to a gene: 2. CDR3 in amino acids: CASSLQGANTEAFF. CDR3 DNA: TGTGCCAGCAGTCTACAGGGGGCGAACACTGAAGCTTTCTTT.

This clonotype was counted ten times or more. This chain connects TRBV11-2 to TRBJ2-1, with D possibly being TRBD2 (5 bases). The CDR3 runs 16 residues. Trimming shortened V by 8 bases and J by 5 bases, and 22 bases separated the two germline ends. CDR1 is SGHAT and CDR2 is FQNNGV in the germline V gene. In nucleotides, the CDR3 is TGTGCCAGCCAACCTTTCTTGCTTCGCGGGCACAATGAGCAGTTCTTC. Translation: CASQPFLLRGHNEQFF.